Below are 25 T cell receptor beta chains sequenced from a single sample in a study of cytomegalovirus exposure and HLA in healthy donors (dated 2017 in TCRdb). Library construction relied on the immunoSEQ multiplex PCR assay. The multiplex PCR relied on a mix of 60 forward primers for TCR Vbeta segments and 13 reverse primers for TCR Jbeta segments. TCRdb took this table from immuneACCESS and kept in-frame rearrangements with V and J called. Such tables lack part of the clones; where checked against another copy, unresolved V genes explain under half of the gap, and the rest is unexplained. The sample table records about 170,000 clones; about 85% of these occur just once. 4.5% of the sample is in the top ten clones. Sequences were obtained from PBMCs. These receptors all stem from a woman in her forties or fifties in good health and CMV-seropositive.

The V and J genes are TRBV6-6 and TRBJ1-2; D uncertain. The ends were cut back, 0 bases at V and 8 bases at J, with 4 bases in the middle. Germline V gene data show CDR1 as MNHNY and CDR2 as SVGAGI (reference sequence). The CDR3 has 11 amino acids. CDR3 DNA: TGTGCCAGCAGTTACTCCCTGGGCTACACCTTC. This sequence encodes CASSYSLGYTF.

The rearrangement uses TRBV7-9 and TRBJ2-3; the match to TRBD2 covers 11 bases. Germline CDR1 SEHNR, CDR2 FQNEAQ (reference sequence). CDR3 length: 16 amino acids. V shed 2 bases, J shed 4 bases, and the junction held 5 bases outside the gene matches. CDR3 sequence: CASSLKTSGIPDTQYF. CDR3 coding DNA: TGTGCCAGCAGCTTAAAGACTAGCGGGATCCCAGATACGCAGTATTTT.

This clone was detected once. The chain carries TRBV4-3 and TRBJ2-5, with a possible D match to TRBD2 (5 bases). The CDR3 length is 13 residues. The V gene's germline CDR1 is LGHNA and CDR2 YSLEER. Deletions cut 2 bases from V and 5 bases from J, with 9 bases between. The CDR3 sequence is CASSQQRRETQYF. As DNA, the CDR3 is TGCGCCAGCAGCCAACAGCGGCGTGAGACCCAGTACTTC.

The chain recombines TRBV30 with TRBJ2-7, with TRBD2 matching 8 bases. Germline-derived CDR1 and CDR2 are GTSNPN and SVGIG (reference sequence). The J segment lost 0 bases and the V segment lost 0 bases, leaving 7 bases of the junction unmatched. The CDR3 totals 16 residues. The DNA of the CDR3 is TGTGCCTGGAGTGTAGTTTGGCGGGGGGACTCCTACGAGCAGTACTTC. It is translated as CAWSVVWRGDSYEQYF.

The chain combines TRBV7-2 with TRBJ2-5, with TRBD1 identical over 10 bases. CDR3 size: 17 residues. Per the germline V gene, CDR1 is SGHTA and CDR2 is FQGNSA. The V and J ends lost 3 bases and 5 bases, in that order; junction bases with no gene match: 12. CDR3 amino acids: CASSLGLGQGSGETQYF. The CDR3 nucleotides read TGTGCCAGCAGCTTGGGTTTGGGACAGGGGAGCGGGGAGACCCAGTACTTC.

The chain joins TRBV5-1 to TRBJ2-3; 16 positions match TRBD2. Looked up from germline, CDR1 is SGHRS and CDR2 is YFSETQ. The length of the CDR3 is 18 residues. With V trimmed by 3 bases and J by 1 base, 5 bases remained unmatched. Here the CDR3 reads CASSYGTSGGAGTDTQYF. CDR3 coding DNA: TGCGCCAGCAGCTATGGGACTAGCGGGGGGGCCGGCACAGATACGCAGTATTTT.

This chain links TRBV5-1 with TRBJ2-5, with a weak D call TRBD2 (6 bases). V was cut by 5 bases and J by 5 bases, with 16 bases left in between. CDR3 length equals 14 residues. Germline values: CDR1 SGHRS, CDR2 YFSETQ. CDR3 DNA: TGCGCCAGCAGGCGTACCGGGAGAGCGGAGACCCAGTACTTC. Residues: CASRRTGRAETQYF.

V is TRBV6-6 and J is TRBJ2-6; possibly TRBD2 for D (5 bases). V gave up 2 bases and J gave up 0 bases, with 5 bases separating them. From germline, CDR1 is MNHNY and CDR2 SVGAGI (reference sequence). The CDR3 sequence is 15 residues long. The CDR3 loop is CASSYGSSGANVLTF. In nucleotides, the CDR3 is TGTGCCAGCAGTTACGGGAGCTCTGGGGCCAACGTCCTGACTTTC.

The chain carries TRBV4-1 and TRBJ2-3; 7 bases fit TRBD2. The germline CDR1 and CDR2 sequences are MGHRA and YSYEKL. The CDR3 runs to 16 residues. With 4 bases clipped from V and 1 base from J, the junction kept 8 bases outside the gene matches. Here the CDR3 reads CASSLYMAGGTDTQYF. The CDR3 DNA follows: TGCGCCAGCAGCCTATATATGGCGGGGGGCACAGATACGCAGTATTTT.

J is TRBJ2-5 and V is TRBV27; 9 bases map to TRBD2. The length of the CDR3 is 15 residues. The trim removed 6 bases at V and 1 base at J, leaving 6 bases unmatched. The germline gives CDR1 MNHEY, CDR2 SMNVEV (reference sequence). CDR3 DNA: TGTGCCAGCAGCTTCAGCGGGGGGCGCCAAGAGACCCAGTACTTC. This translates into CASSFSGGRQETQYF.

This clone was detected once. The V and J genes are TRBV19 and TRBJ2-3; possibly TRBD1 for D (6 bases). Germline CDR1 reads LNHDA; CDR2 reads SQIVND (reference sequence). This CDR3 has 15 amino acids. V was cut by 3 bases and J by 5 bases, with 15 bases left in between. The CDR3 sequence: CASSMGQGKVDTQYF. The CDR3 DNA reads as TGTGCCAGTAGTATGGGTCAGGGGAAGGTAGATACGCAGTATTTT.

This clone was counted between two and nine times. The gene calls are TRBV19 and TRBJ2-2; a possible D gene is TRBD1 (6 bases). CDR3 length: 17 amino acids. From germline, CDR1 is LNHDA and CDR2 SQIVND (reference sequence). Trimming took off 3 bases at V and 7 bases at J, with 21 bases between the two ends. DNA of the CDR3: TGTGCCAGTAGTATCAATCAGGGGCGTCGAGGTGGCGGGGAGCTGTTTTTT. The encoded protein is CASSINQGRRGGGELFF.

This clone turned up a few times. The chain combines TRBV4-3 with TRBJ2-1, with D possibly TRBD2 on 6 matching bases. V was pared by 0 bases and J by 10 bases, with 19 bases between. The CDR3 contains 16 residues. Looked up from germline, CDR1 is LGHNA and CDR2 is YSLEER. As DNA, the CDR3 is TGCGCCAGCAGCCAAGATCTTATCCCGGGGAGGATGGAGCAGTTCTTC. It specifies CASSQDLIPGRMEQFF.

This chain uses TRBV4-3 with TRBJ1-5; TRBD1 is a possible D gene (5 bases). Germline V CDR1 and CDR2: LGHNA, YSLEER. Trimming shortened V by 1 base and J by 7 bases, and 5 bases separated the two germline ends. The CDR3 is 12 amino acids. Here the CDR3 reads CASSQGGQPQHF. The CDR3 region has the DNA TGCGCCAGCAGCCAAGGGGGCCAGCCCCAGCATTTT.

The chain is built from TRBV6-5 and TRBJ1-2; D remains unclear. With 6 bases removed from V and 1 base from J, the gap between germline ends came to 9 bases. Germline CDR1 MNHEY, CDR2 SVGAGI. This CDR3 comprises 13 residues. Here the CDR3 DNA reads TGTGCCAGCAGAGCGGCCGGTAACTATGGCTACACCTTC. It yields the protein CASRAAGNYGYTF.

J is TRBJ2-7 and V is TRBV19; D may be TRBD2 (5 bases). Germline loops: CDR1 LNHDA, CDR2 SQIVND (reference sequence). Trimming took off 5 bases at V and 3 bases at J, with 14 bases between the two ends. This CDR3 is 14 amino acids long. The CDR3 protein is CASSPSGGVYEQYF. CDR3 coding DNA: TGTGCCAGTAGTCCGAGCGGCGGAGTCTACGAGCAGTACTTC.

Comments on this clone: Mismatch with germline at one junction end may stem from a read error. V usage is TRBV2 and J usage is TRBJ1-1, with TRBD1 matching 10 bases. Looked up from germline, CDR1 is SNHLY and CDR2 is FYNNEI. The CDR3 is 13 amino acids. CDR3 region: CASKGQGNPEAFF. The CDR3 coding sequence is TGTGCCAGCAAGGGACAGGGGAACCCTGAAGCTTTCTTT.

The sample holds a few counts of this clone. The chain's CDR3 is CASSANWGLRDTQYF. The CDR3 bases are TGCGCCAGCAGCGCCAATTGGGGACTGCGAGATACGCAGTATTTT. The V and J genes are TRBV4-3 and TRBJ2-3, with a weak D call TRBD2 (6 bases). Germline lookup yields CDR1 LGHNA and CDR2 YSLEER. The CDR3 is made up of 15 amino acids. V was pared by 5 bases and J by 5 bases, with 17 bases between.

This clone was detected once. The V and J genes are TRBV7-2 and TRBJ2-7; D gene uncertain. CDR3 length equals 15 residues. V lost 1 base and J 2 bases, leaving 12 bases between the germline ends. CDR1 and CDR2 (germline): SGHTA, FQGNSA. CDR3 amino acids: CASSLGIHGAYEQYF. The DNA for the CDR3 is TGTGCCAGCAGCTTAGGAATACACGGAGCCTACGAGCAGTACTTC.

The chain is built from TRBV7-3 and TRBJ2-7; tentative D call: TRBD2 (6 bases). Germline V lookup: CDR1 SGHTA, CDR2 FQGTGA. This CDR3 is built from 15 residues. Trimming pared 2 bases from V and 3 bases from J, leaving 14 bases between. The CDR3 spells CASSLVGLSGYEQYF. The CDR3 DNA follows: TGTGCCAGCAGCTTAGTGGGACTTTCAGGCTACGAGCAGTACTTC.

The table lists this clone with a few counts. The chain couples TRBV10-1 to TRBJ2-1; TRBD1 might be the D (5 bases). The V end lost 3 bases, the J end lost 7 bases, and 16 bases lay between the germline ends. This CDR3 spans 15 amino acids. Germline-derived CDR1 and CDR2 are WNHNN and SYGVQD (reference sequence). CDR3 nucleotides: TGCGCCAGCAGTGACGGACAAGGTGGTTCTAATGAGCAGTTCTTC. Its protein is CASSDGQGGSNEQFF.

The rearrangement links TRBV11-2 to TRBJ1-5; 11 bases align to TRBD1. Germline V CDR1 and CDR2: SGHAT, FQNNGV. V lost 5 bases and J lost 10; bases outside the gene matches: 4. This CDR3 is built from 13 residues. CDR3 residues: CASSTGTGGPQHF. In DNA form, the CDR3 reads TGTGCCAGCAGCACCGGGACAGGGGGTCCCCAGCATTTT.

The V gene is TRBV15, the J gene TRBJ1-2, with 7 nucleotides matching TRBD1. The J segment lost 3 bases and the V segment lost 0 bases, leaving 4 bases of the junction unmatched. The germline CDR1 and CDR2 sequences are LNHNV and YYDKDF (reference sequence). The CDR3 consists of 15 residues. The CDR3 sequence is CATSRDEGADYGYTF. CDR3 in DNA: TGTGCCACCAGCAGAGATGAGGGGGCCGACTATGGCTACACCTTC.

The chain employs TRBV7-9 and TRBJ1-2; a weak D match, TRBD1 (6 bases). The V and J ends lost 9 bases and 4 bases respectively, with 15 bases between them. This CDR3 has 13 amino acids. Per the germline V gene, CDR1 is SEHNR and CDR2 is FQNEAQ (reference sequence). The CDR3 DNA follows: TGTGCCAGTTCGGACAGCGGTACCTATGGCTACACCTTC. This sequence encodes CASSDSGTYGYTF.

A note on this clone: At one of its ends the junction is not consistent with the germline gene, which may arise from a read error. The chain combines TRBV7-9 with TRBJ1-4, with D tentatively TRBD1 (5 bases). The CDR3 totals 16 residues. Germline lookup yields CDR1 SEHNR and CDR2 FQNEAQ (reference sequence). The CDR3 nucleotides read TGTTCCAGCAGTGGGGGGTGGGGACGGACCTATGAAAAACTGTTTTTT. This translates into CSSSGGWGRTYEKLFF.